Listed below are T cell receptor beta chains from one sample, sequenced in a study of blood T cell repertoires in COVID-19. Repertoires were generated with immunoSEQ multiplex PCR, while TCRdb's copy carries only in-frame clones and drops some. This table holds some 100,000 clones, approximately 80% found once. Sequences were obtained from peripheral blood. The receptor source for this set is a man in his 70s with active or convalescent COVID-19. Each CDR3 is given with its conserved first and last residue. D genes are given only for firm matches. Rows give clone size only sometimes, using once, few, many, or a class for an expanded clone.

abundance	d_gene	v_gene	j_gene	CDR3nt	CDR3aa
-	-	TRBV7-8	TRBJ1-2	TGTGCCAGCAGCTTCGCGGGGGGCAGAGACTATGGCTACACCTTC	CASSFAGGRDYGYTF
-	-	TRBV5-1	TRBJ1-1	TGCGCCAGCAGCTTCGGCGGGGGGAACACTGAAGCTTTCTTT	CASSFGGGNTEAFF
-	-	TRBV24-1	TRBJ2-3	TGTGCCACCAGTGATTATGAACTAGCTTCAGGCCCAGATACGCAGTATTTT	CATSDYELASGPDTQYF
-	-	TRBV18	TRBJ1-3	TGTGCCAGCTCTCCAGGGAGGGCTGGAAACACCATATATTTT	CASSPGRAGNTIYF
-	TRBD1	TRBV2	TRBJ2-7	TGTGCCAGCAGGGCCGGGACAGGGGGGGTTTACTACGAGCAGTACTTC	CASRAGTGGVYYEQYF
-	-	TRBV5-1	TRBJ1-1	TGCGCCAGCAGCTTGAAGGACAGCGAAAAGAACACTGAAGCTTTCTTT	CASSLKDSEKNTEAFF
-	TRBD1	TRBV15	TRBJ2-1	TGTGCCACCAGCAGAGATGGGACAGGGGCCCTAACTGACAATGAGCAGTTCTTC	CATSRDGTGALTDNEQFF
-	TRBD1	TRBV19	TRBJ2-1	TGTGCCAGTAGTACGGGACAGGTAGACGAGCAGTTCTTC	CASSTGQVDEQFF
once	-	TRBV5-1	TRBJ2-1	TGCGCCAGCAGCTCAGCGGTTAGCTCCTACAATGAGCAGTTCTTC	CASSSAVSSYNEQFF
-	-	TRBV12-3/TRBV12-4	TRBJ2-7	TGTGCCAGCAGTTTCGCGGGGCGCGAGCAGTACTTC	CASSFAGREQYF
-	-	TRBV4-2	TRBJ1-1	TGTGCCAGCAGCCAAGATCGGTCCAGGGGACGCTCGAACACTGAAGCTTTCTTT	CASSQDRSRGRSNTEAFF
-	TRBD1	TRBV6-6	TRBJ1-2	TGTGCCAGCAGTTACCCGGGACAGGGAACGGATGGCTACACCTTC	CASSYPGQGTDGYTF
-	TRBD1	TRBV28	TRBJ1-2	TGTGCCAGCAGGGCCCCCGGGACAGGGTCCGGCTACACCTTC	CASRAPGTGSGYTF
-	-	TRBV24-1	TRBJ2-1	TGTGCCACTAGAAACGGACAGACCAATGAGCAGTTCTTC	CATRNGQTNEQFF
-	-	TRBV27	TRBJ1-5	TGTGCCAGCAGTTCCCTTGTCGGTTTGGTCAATCAGCCCCAGCATTTT	CASSSLVGLVNQPQHF
once	TRBD1	TRBV5-1	TRBJ2-7	TGCGCCAGCAGCTTGGGGCAAGGGACAGCCTACGAGCAGTACTTC	CASSLGQGTAYEQYF
few	-	TRBV19	TRBJ1-2	TGTGCCAGTAGTCCACCCGCAGGGCGAGTAGGCTACACCTTC	CASSPPAGRVGYTF
-	-	TRBV19	TRBJ2-5	TGTGCCAGTAGCCCTCGGGGGACCAAGGAGACCCAGTACTTC	CASSPRGTKETQYF
few	-	TRBV30	TRBJ2-1	TGTGCCTGGAGTGTAACGGTCTTTACGAGAAATGAGCAGTTCTTC	CAWSVTVFTRNEQFF
-	TRBD1	TRBV30	TRBJ1-2	TGTGCCTGGACCCCGGGACAGACCTATGGCTACACCTTC	CAWTPGQTYGYTF
-	-	TRBV19	TRBJ2-2	TGTGCCAGTAAGGAGGGACCGAACACCGGGGAGCTGTTTTTT	CASKEGPNTGELFF
-	-	TRBV28	TRBJ1-5	TGTGCCAGCAGTTTGTCTACAGTCAGGACCCAGCATTTT	CASSLSTVRTQHF
-	-	TRBV4-1	TRBJ1-1	TGCGCCAGCAGCCAAGTCGGGGGGCACACTGAAGCTTTCTTT	CASSQVGGHTEAFF
-	-	TRBV7-2	TRBJ2-1	TGTGCCAGCAGCTTAGGGGACTGGCGATACAATGAGCAGTTCTTC	CASSLGDWRYNEQFF
-	-	TRBV3-1/TRBV3-2	TRBJ1-5	TGTGCCAGCAGCCGGGCTAGCAATCAGCCCCAGCATTTT	CASSRASNQPQHF
few	TRBD2	TRBV27	TRBJ2-7	TGTGCCAGCAGCCTTACGGGACTAGCGAGCTACGAGCAGTACTTC	CASSLTGLASYEQYF
-	-	TRBV5-1	TRBJ2-1	TGCGCCAGCAGCTTGGTATCGGCGGGCGAGCAGTTCTTC	CASSLVSAGEQFF
few	-	TRBV24-1	TRBJ2-2	TGTGCCACCAGTGATTTTCGTTCAGGGAACACCGGGGAGCTGTTTTTT	CATSDFRSGNTGELFF
-	-	TRBV5-1	TRBJ2-1	TGCGCCAGCAGTCAGACAGTTCTCCTATTGGGGAATGAGCAGTTCTTC	CASSQTVLLLGNEQFF
-	-	TRBV5-1	TRBJ2-5	TGCGCCAGCGGGCAGGGGTACCGTCCAGAGACCCAGTACTTC	CASGQGYRPETQYF
-	-	TRBV27	TRBJ1-6	TGTGCCAGCAGCTTAAAACAGGTTTATTCACCCCTCCACTTT	CASSLKQVYSPLHF
-	-	TRBV19	TRBJ1-5	TGTGCCAGTAGTATTGGCGGGGGCCTTAATCAGCCCCAGCATTTT	CASSIGGGLNQPQHF
many	-	TRBV2	TRBJ1-2	TGTGCCAGCAGTAAAAGTGGCCTGGAGCGGTACTATGGCTACACCTTC	CASSKSGLERYYGYTF
few	-	TRBV5-5	TRBJ1-5	TGTGCCAGCAGCTTGGAGGGGGACGGGGCGCCCCAGCATTTT	CASSLEGDGAPQHF